This T cell receptor beta chain was captured in a study of blood T cell repertoires in COVID-19. About the study: Samples taken during acute and convalescent COVID-19 were collected in the United States, Italy and Spain.

Methods used by the authors: Estimates of nucleated cell counts were drawn from the amplification of reference gene primers. Libraries were prepared by immunoSEQ multiplex PCR; TCRdb keeps only in-frame clonotypes and omits some of them. For V, J and clone size, that table is used; D and trimming come from the DNA. This table holds 200,000 or so clones, more than 70% found once. Deletions cut 2 bases from V and 0 bases from J, with 13 bases between. Germline V gene data show CDR1 as SGHVS and CDR2 as FQNEAQ. This CDR3 region has 16 residues. Material for sequencing was PBMCs or T cells enriched from blood (not recorded which). The sequence derives from a woman in her thirties or forties with acute COVID-19. V usage is TRBV7-8 and J usage is TRBJ2-5; D possibly corresponds to TRBD1 (5 bases). In DNA, the CDR3 is TGTGCCAGCAGCTTATGGGCGACAGCCTACCAAGAGACCCAGTACTTC. Protein sequence: CASSLWATAYQETQYF.